This T cell receptor (beta chain) was observed in a study of CD8+ T cells in alopecia areata. On the study more broadly: The duration of tofacitinib was 6 to 18 months, with 6 months off drug afterward.

cDNA reverse transcribed from extracted RNA served as the sequencing template. Only in-frame clones appear in the TCRdb table, and some are missing; sequencing was by immunoSEQ multiplex PCR. This table has around 98,000 clones, over 40% appearing once. This clone was observed a handful of times. The CDR3 contains 14 residues. Germline CDR1 and CDR2: LNHDA and SQIVND (reference sequence). V shed 1 base, J shed 8 bases, and the junction held 3 bases outside the gene matches. Sequenced material: CD4+ T cells sorted from blood. The TCR comes from a human donor with alopecia areata. The chain couples TRBV19 to TRBJ2-1, with 9 bases fitting TRBD1. The CDR3 reads CASSIGGQGDEQFF. CDR3 coding DNA: TGTGCCAGTAGTATAGGGGGACAGGGCGATGAGCAGTTCTTC.